The 15 T cell receptor beta chains below come from one sample, sequenced in a study of blood T cell repertoires in COVID-19. Sequencing was performed with immunoSEQ multiplex PCR; in TCRdb, only in-frame clones are kept and a portion is missing. The table includes about 270,000 clones, about 80% detected once. The sample consisted of peripheral blood. The receptor source for this set is a human donor in a cohort sampled during active COVID-19.

The rearrangement uses TRBV5-1 and TRBJ2-6; D uncertain. Germline CDR1 is SGHRS and CDR2 is YFSETQ. This CDR3 has 15 residues. V was pared by 2 bases and J by 1 base, with 7 bases between. CDR3 nucleotides: TGCGCCAGCAGCTTTCCGAGTTCTGGGGCCAACGTCCTGACTTTC. Protein sequence: CASSFPSSGANVLTF.

This clone was seen more than once but under ten times. V and J are TRBV7-8 and TRBJ2-1; D perhaps matches TRBD2 (6 bases). Germline assignment: CDR1 SGHVS and CDR2 FQNEAQ. CDR3 size: 14 residues. Trimming took 0 bases from V and 3 from J, leaving 6 bases between them. CDR3 nucleotides: TGTGCCAGCAGCTTAGCGGGAGGCTACAATGAGCAGTTCTTC. It translates to CASSLAGGYNEQFF.

This sequence joins TRBV2 and TRBJ2-5; D is perhaps TRBD2 (6 bases). The CDR3 consists of 14 residues. CDR1 is SNHLY and CDR2 is FYNNEI in the germline V gene. V dropped 4 bases and J dropped 2 bases, with 11 bases sitting between them. CDR3 region: CASSGDSGQETQYF. The CDR3 DNA reads as TGTGCCAGCAGTGGGGATAGCGGACAAGAGACCCAGTACTTC.

The rearrangement uses TRBV6-6 and TRBJ1-5; a weak D match, TRBD1 (6 bases). The germline V gene encodes CDR1 MNHNY and CDR2 SVGAGI (reference sequence). The CDR3 totals 16 residues. Trimming took off 4 bases at V and 7 bases at J, with 20 bases between the two ends. The CDR3 region is CASSFQAAGGWQPQHF. The CDR3 nucleotides are TGTGCCAGCAGTTTCCAAGCCGCGGGGGGCTGGCAGCCCCAGCATTTT.

The CDR3 here is CASSRTGGTGELFF. The CDR3 DNA follows: TGTGCCAGCAGCCGGACAGGGGGGACCGGGGAGCTGTTTTTT. The chain links TRBV6-4 to TRBJ2-2; 10 bases align to TRBD1. The CDR3 consists of 14 residues. CDR1 and CDR2 from the germline V gene are MRHNA and SNTAGT. The junction had 3 bases not matched to a gene; V was cut back by 6 bases and J by 5 bases.

The chain has TRBV5-1 and TRBJ1-1; D is undetermined. There are 13 residues in the CDR3. Per germline, CDR1 SGHRS and CDR2 YFSETQ. Between the trimmed V and J ends, which lost 4 bases and 0 bases, there was a span of 7 bases. As DNA, the CDR3 is TGCGCCAGCAGCGTCCAGATGAACACTGAAGCTTTCTTT. Protein sequence: CASSVQMNTEAFF.

This clone was detected only a few times. The V call is TRBV5-4, the J call TRBJ1-5; D gene ambiguous. The CDR3 runs 16 residues. In germline, CDR1 is SGHNT, CDR2 YYREEE (reference sequence). V was clipped by 4 bases and J by 3 bases, with 17 bases between them. The CDR3 sequence is CASSPGGPQANQPQHF. CDR3 in DNA: TGTGCCAGCAGCCCCGGTGGGCCCCAAGCCAATCAGCCCCAGCATTTT.

V and J are TRBV19 and TRBJ2-1, with D maybe TRBD1 (5 bases). Germline CDR1 reads LNHDA; CDR2 reads SQIVND (reference sequence). V gave up 1 base and J gave up 8 bases, with 6 bases separating them. The CDR3 has 12 amino acids. CDR3 in amino acids: CASSIGGHEQFF. The CDR3, as DNA: TGTGCCAGTAGTATAGGGGGCCATGAGCAGTTCTTC. The full variable domain, completed using reference TRBV19 and TRBJ2-1, is DGGITQSPKYLFRKEGQNVTLSCEQNLNHDAMYWYRQDPGQGLRLIYYSQIVNDFQKGDIAEGYSVSREKKESFPLTVTSAQKNPTAFYLCASSIGGHEQFFGPGTRLTVL.

DNA of the CDR3: TGTGCCAGCAGTTTATCAATGGCCCGGGTCACTAGGTCCCTTAACTATGGCTACACCTTC. Protein: CASSLSMARVTRSLNYGYTF. V and J are TRBV27 and TRBJ1-2; D unresolved. Looked up from germline, CDR1 is MNHEY and CDR2 is SMNVEV (reference sequence). The V gene lost 0 bases and the J gene lost 1 base, with 24 bases spanning the gap. CDR3 length: 20 residues.

V and J are TRBV5-4 and TRBJ1-5; D unclear. CDR1 is SGHNT, CDR2 YYREEE, per germline (reference sequence). The V end lost 2 bases, the J end lost 5 bases, and 14 bases lay between the germline ends. The CDR3 is 15 residues long. Here the CDR3 reads CASSLAGQEDQPQHF. DNA for the CDR3: TGTGCCAGCAGCTTAGCAGGTCAGGAAGATCAGCCCCAGCATTTT.

The chain recombines TRBV10-3 with TRBJ1-5; 8 bases line up with TRBD1. The CDR3 consists of 17 residues. The germline CDR1 and CDR2 sequences are ENHRY and SYGVKD. The V and J ends lost 10 bases and 5 bases, in that order; junction bases with no gene match: 19. The CDR3 DNA is TGTGCCACCCAACCCAGCCTAGGACAGGGTAGGTATCAGCCCCAGCATTTT. Protein sequence: CATQPSLGQGRYQPQHF.

The chain links TRBV13 to TRBJ2-3; 7 nucleotides align to TRBD1. The CDR3 covers 14 residues. CDR1 and CDR2 (germline): PRHDT, FYEKMQ (reference sequence). V gave up 2 bases and J gave up 5 bases; unmatched junction bases: 4. In DNA, the CDR3 is TGTGCCAGCAGCTTAATACAGGGGCAAGATACGCAGTATTTT. This encodes CASSLIQGQDTQYF.

The chain employs TRBV3-1 (or the pseudogene TRBV3-2) and TRBJ2-1, with 12 nucleotides matching TRBD2. This CDR3 is built from 17 residues. J gave up 5 bases and V 0 bases, and 5 bases lay outside the gene matches. The germline V gene encodes CDR1 LGHDT and CDR2 YNNKEL (reference sequence). CDR3 in amino acids: CASSQDTLAGGNNEQFF. CDR3 sequence (DNA): TGTGCCAGCAGCCAAGATACCCTAGCGGGAGGGAACAATGAGCAGTTCTTC.

The table lists this clone with a count of one. This rearrangement joins TRBV11-2 to TRBJ2-7; D gene ambiguous. The ends were cut back, 3 bases at V and 3 bases at J, with 9 bases in the middle. This CDR3 is built from 13 residues. The germline CDR1 and CDR2 sequences are SGHAT and FQNNGV. The CDR3 protein is CASSFGASYEQYF. CDR3 coding DNA: TGTGCCAGCAGCTTCGGAGCCAGCTACGAGCAGTACTTC.

This chain connects TRBV5-8 to TRBJ2-7, with TRBD2 matching 11 bases. The CDR3 extends over 15 amino acids. Germline loops: CDR1 SGHTS, CDR2 YDEGEE. The trim removed 0 bases at V and 6 bases at J, leaving 5 bases unmatched. The CDR3 bases are TGTGCCAGCAGCTTGGGGATTAGCGGGAGGGCCGAGCAGTACTTC. This translates into CASSLGISGRAEQYF.